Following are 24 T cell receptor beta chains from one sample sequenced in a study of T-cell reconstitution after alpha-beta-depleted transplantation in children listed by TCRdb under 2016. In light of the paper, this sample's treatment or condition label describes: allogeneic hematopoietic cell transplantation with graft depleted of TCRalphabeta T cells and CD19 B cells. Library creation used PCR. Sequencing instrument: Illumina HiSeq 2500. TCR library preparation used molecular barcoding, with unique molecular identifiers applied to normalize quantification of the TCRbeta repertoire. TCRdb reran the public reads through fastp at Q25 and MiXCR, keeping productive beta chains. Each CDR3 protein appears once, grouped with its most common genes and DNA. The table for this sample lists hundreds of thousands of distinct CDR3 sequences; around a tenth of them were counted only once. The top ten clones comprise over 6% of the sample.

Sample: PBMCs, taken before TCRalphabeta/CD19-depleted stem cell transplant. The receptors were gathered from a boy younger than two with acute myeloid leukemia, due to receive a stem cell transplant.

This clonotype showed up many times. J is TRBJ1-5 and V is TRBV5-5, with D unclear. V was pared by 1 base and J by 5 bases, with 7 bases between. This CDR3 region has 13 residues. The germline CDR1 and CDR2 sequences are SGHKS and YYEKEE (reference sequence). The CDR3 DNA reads TGTGCCAGCAGCTTGTTCCAGGATCAGCCCCAGCATTTT. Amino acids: CASSLFQDQPQHF.

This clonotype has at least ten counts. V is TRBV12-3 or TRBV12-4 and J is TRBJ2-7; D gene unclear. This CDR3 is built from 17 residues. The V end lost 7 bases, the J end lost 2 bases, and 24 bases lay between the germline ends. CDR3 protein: CASTSGMRPFRPYEQYF. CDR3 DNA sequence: TGTGCCAGCACCTCGGGTATGCGGCCTTTTAGACCCTACGAGCAGTACTTC.

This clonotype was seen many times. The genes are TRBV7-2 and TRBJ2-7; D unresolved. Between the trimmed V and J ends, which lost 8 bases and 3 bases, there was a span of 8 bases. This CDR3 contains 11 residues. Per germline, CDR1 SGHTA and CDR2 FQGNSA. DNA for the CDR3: TGTGCCAGCGGGCCGAACTACGAGCAGTACTTC. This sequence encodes CASGPNYEQYF.

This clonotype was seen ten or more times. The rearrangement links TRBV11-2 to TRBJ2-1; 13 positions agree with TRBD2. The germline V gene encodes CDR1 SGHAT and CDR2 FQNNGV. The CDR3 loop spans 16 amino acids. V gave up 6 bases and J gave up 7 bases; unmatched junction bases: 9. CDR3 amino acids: CASRITGTSGTNEQFF. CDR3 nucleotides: TGTGCCAGCAGAATCACCGGGACTAGCGGGACTAATGAGCAGTTCTTC.

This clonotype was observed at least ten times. The CDR3 sequence: CASSLRSNTQYF. The DNA of the CDR3 is TGTGCCAGCAGCTTACGGTCGAATACGCAGTATTTT. This chain joins TRBV7-8 and TRBJ2-3, with D unclear. The CDR3 is 12 amino acids. The ends were cut back, 2 bases at V and 7 bases at J, with 7 bases in the middle. Germline lookup yields CDR1 SGHVS and CDR2 FQNEAQ. The full variable domain, rest sourced from reference TRBV7-8 and TRBJ2-3, is GAGVSQSPRYKVAKRGQDVALRCDPISGHVSLFWYQQALGQGPEFLTYFQNEAQLDKSGLPSDRFFAERPEGSVSTLKIQRTQQEDSAVYLCASSLRSNTQYFGPGTRLTVL.

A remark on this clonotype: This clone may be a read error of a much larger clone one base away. As DNA, the CDR3 is TGTGCCAGCAGCTTAGGGACTGCAACTAATGGAAAACTGTTTTTT. Its translation: CASSLGTATNGKLFF. The chain has TRBV7-9 and TRBJ1-4; D unresolved. The CDR3 has 15 residues. CDR1 SEHNR and CDR2 FQNEAQ come from the germline V gene (reference sequence).

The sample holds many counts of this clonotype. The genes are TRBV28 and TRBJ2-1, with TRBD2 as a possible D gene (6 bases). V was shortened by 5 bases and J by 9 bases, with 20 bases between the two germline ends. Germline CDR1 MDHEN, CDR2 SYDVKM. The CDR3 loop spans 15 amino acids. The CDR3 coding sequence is TGTGCCAGCAGTGTCACCGATACGGGGGTCCGTGAGCAGTTCTTC. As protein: CASSVTDTGVREQFF. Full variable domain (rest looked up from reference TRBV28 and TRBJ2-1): DVKVTQSSRYLVKRTGEKVFLECVQDMDHENMFWYRQDPGLGLRLIYFSYDVKMKEKGDIPEGYSVSREKKERFSLILESASTNQTSMYLCASSVTDTGVREQFFGPGTRLTVL.

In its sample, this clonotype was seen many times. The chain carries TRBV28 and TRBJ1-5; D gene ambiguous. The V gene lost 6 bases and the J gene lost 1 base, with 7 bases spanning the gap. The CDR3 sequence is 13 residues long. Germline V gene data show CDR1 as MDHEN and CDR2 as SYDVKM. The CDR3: CASSLDSNQPQHF. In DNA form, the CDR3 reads TGTGCCAGCAGCTTGGACAGCAATCAGCCCCAGCATTTT.

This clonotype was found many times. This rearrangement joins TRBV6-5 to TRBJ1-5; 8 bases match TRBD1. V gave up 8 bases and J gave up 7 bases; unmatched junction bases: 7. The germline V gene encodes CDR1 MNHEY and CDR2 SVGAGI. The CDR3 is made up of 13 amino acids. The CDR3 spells CASQLTGVQPQHF. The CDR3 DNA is TGTGCCAGCCAATTGACAGGGGTGCAGCCCCAGCATTTT.

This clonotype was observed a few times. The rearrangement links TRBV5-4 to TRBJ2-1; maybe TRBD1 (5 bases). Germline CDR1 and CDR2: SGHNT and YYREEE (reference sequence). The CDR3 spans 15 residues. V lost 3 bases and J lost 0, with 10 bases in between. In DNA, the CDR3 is TGTGCCAGCAGCTGCGACAGAAGCTCCTACAATGAGCAGTTCTTC. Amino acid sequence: CASSCDRSSYNEQFF.

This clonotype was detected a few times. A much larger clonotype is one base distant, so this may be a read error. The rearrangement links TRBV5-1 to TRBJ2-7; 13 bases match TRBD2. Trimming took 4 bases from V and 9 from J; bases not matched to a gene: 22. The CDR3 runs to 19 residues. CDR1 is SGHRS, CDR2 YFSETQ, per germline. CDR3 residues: CASSLSGLAGAANRAVQYF. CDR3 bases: TGCGCCAGCAGCCTCTCCGGACTAGCGGGAGCCGCTAACAGGGCCGTGCAGTACTTC. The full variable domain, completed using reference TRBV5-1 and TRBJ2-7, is KAGVTQTPRYLIKTRGQQVTLSCSPISGHRSVSWYQQTPGQGLQFLFEYFSETQRNKGNFPGRFSGRQFSNSRSEMNVSTLELGDSALYLCASSLSGLAGAANRAVQYFGPGTRLTVT.

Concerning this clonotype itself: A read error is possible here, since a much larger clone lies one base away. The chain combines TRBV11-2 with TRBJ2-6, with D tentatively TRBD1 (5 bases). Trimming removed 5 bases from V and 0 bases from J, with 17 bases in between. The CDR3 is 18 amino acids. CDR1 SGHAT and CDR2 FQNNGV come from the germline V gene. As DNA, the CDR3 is TGTGCCAGCAGCCATGCAAGGGGTCCCCTCTCTGGGGCCAACGTCCTGACTTTC. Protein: CASSHARGPLSGANVLTF.

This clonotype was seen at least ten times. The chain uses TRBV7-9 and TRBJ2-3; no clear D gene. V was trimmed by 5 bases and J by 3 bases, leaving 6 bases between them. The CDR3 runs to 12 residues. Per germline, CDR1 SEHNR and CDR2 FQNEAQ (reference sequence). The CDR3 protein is CASSRATDTQYF. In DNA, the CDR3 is TGTGCCAGCAGCCGGGCGACAGATACGCAGTATTTT.

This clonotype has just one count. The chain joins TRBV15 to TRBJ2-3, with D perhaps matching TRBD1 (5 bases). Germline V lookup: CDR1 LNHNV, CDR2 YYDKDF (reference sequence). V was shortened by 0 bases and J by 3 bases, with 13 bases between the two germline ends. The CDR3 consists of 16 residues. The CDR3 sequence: CATSRDVAGLTDTQYF. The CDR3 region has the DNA TGTGCCACCAGCAGAGATGTGGCAGGGCTGACAGATACGCAGTATTTT.

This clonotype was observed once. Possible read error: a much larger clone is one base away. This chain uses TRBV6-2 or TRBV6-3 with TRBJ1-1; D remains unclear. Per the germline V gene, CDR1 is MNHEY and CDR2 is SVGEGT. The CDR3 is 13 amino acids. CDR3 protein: CTSKSRMNTEAFF. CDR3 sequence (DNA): TGTACCAGCAAATCCAGGATGAACACTGAAGCTTTCTTT.

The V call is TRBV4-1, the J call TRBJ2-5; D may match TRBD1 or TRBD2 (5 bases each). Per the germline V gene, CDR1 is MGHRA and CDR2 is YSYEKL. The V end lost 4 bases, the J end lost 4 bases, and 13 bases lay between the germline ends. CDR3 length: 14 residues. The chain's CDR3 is CASSRGWVGETQYF. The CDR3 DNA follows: TGCGCCAGCAGCCGGGGGTGGGTTGGAGAGACCCAGTACTTC.

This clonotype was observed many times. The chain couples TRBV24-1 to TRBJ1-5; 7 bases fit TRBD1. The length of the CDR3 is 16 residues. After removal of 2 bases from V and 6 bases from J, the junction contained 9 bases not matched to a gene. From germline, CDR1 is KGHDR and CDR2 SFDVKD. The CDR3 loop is CATSDSGAGGGQPQHF. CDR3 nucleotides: TGTGCCACCAGTGATTCCGGAGCAGGGGGGGGTCAGCCCCAGCATTTT.

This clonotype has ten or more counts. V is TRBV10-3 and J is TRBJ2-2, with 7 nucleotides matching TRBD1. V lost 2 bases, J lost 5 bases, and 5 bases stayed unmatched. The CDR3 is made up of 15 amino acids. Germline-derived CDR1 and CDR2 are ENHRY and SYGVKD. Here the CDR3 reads CAISEGTGETGELFF. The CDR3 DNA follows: TGTGCCATCAGTGAGGGTACAGGGGAAACCGGGGAGCTGTTTTTT.

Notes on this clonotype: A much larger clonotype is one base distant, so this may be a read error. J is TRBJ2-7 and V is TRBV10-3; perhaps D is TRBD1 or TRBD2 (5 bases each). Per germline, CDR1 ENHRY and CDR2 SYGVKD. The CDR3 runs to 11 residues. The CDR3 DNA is TGTGCCACGAGGGCTTGGGACGACCAGTACTTC. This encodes CATRAWDDQYF.

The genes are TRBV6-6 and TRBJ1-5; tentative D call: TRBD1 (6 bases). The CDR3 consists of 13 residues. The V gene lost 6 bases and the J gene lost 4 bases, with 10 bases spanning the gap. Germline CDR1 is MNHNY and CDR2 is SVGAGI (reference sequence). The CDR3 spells CASRFGQNQPQHF. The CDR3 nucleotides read TGTGCCAGCAGATTCGGACAGAATCAGCCCCAGCATTTT.

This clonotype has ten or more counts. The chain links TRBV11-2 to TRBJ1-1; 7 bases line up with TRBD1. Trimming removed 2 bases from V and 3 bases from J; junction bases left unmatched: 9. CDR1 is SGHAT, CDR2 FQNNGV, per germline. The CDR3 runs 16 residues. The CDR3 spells CASSLSQQGMDTEAFF. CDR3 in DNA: TGTGCCAGCAGCTTATCCCAACAGGGGATGGACACTGAAGCTTTCTTT.

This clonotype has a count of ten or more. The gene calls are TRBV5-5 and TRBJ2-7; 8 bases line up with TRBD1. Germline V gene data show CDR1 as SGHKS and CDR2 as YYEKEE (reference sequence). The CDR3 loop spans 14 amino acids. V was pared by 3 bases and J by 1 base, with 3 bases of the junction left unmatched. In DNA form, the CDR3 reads TGTGCCAGCAGCTCGGGACAGGCTTCCTACGAGCAGTACTTC. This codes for CASSSGQASYEQYF. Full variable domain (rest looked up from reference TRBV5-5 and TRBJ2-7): DAGVTQSPTHLIKTRGQQVTLRCSPISGHKSVSWYQQVLGQGPQFIFQYYEKEERGRGNFPDRFSARQFPNYSSELNVNALLLGDSALYLCASSSGQASYEQYFGPGTRLTVT.

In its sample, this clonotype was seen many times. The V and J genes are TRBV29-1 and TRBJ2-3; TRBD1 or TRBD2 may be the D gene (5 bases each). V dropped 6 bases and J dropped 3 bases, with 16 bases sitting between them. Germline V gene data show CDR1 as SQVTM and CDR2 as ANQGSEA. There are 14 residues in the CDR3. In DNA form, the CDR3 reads TGCAGCGTCGAGGGGATTGTTACAACAGATACGCAGTATTTT. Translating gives CSVEGIVTTDTQYF.

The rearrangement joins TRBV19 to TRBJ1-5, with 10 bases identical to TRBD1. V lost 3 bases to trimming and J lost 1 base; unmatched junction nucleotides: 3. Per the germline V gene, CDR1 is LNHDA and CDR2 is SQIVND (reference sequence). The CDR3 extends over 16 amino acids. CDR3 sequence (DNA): TGTGCCAGTAGTATCGGGGACAGGGGAAGCAATCAGCCCCAGCATTTT. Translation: CASSIGDRGSNQPQHF. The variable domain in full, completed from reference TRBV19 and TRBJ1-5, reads DGGITQSPKYLFRKEGQNVTLSCEQNLNHDAMYWYRQDPGQGLRLIYYSQIVNDFQKGDIAEGYSVSREKKESFPLTVTSAQKNPTAFYLCASSIGDRGSNQPQHFGDGTRLSIL.